This T cell receptor (beta chain) was sequenced during a study of glioma-infiltrating T cells. The CDR3 is 14 amino acids. Germline CDR1 reads DFQATT; CDR2 reads SNEGSKA (reference sequence). V lost 4 bases and J 2 bases, leaving 12 bases between the germline ends. Amplification of TCR alpha and beta CDR3 regions from RNA used iRepertoire nested multiplex PCR. TCRdb used MiXCR to reprocess the multiplex PCR reads, holding one entry per CDR3 protein. Counted here are 84,000 or so distinct CDR3 sequences, about 25% occurring once; the ten biggest clones make up more than 6.5%. Ten or more counts support this clonotype.

Material: glioma tissue, nonneoplastic brain tissue, or PBMCs (not recorded which). The chain combines TRBV20-1 with TRBJ1-5; D remains unclear. This receptor was obtained from a human donor with low-grade glioma or glioblastoma, undergoing nonglioma brain surgery, or in good health (not recorded which). The CDR3 loop is CSATSNGGNQPQHF. The CDR3 region has the DNA TGCAGTGCTACCTCTAACGGGGGCAATCAGCCCCAGCATTTT.